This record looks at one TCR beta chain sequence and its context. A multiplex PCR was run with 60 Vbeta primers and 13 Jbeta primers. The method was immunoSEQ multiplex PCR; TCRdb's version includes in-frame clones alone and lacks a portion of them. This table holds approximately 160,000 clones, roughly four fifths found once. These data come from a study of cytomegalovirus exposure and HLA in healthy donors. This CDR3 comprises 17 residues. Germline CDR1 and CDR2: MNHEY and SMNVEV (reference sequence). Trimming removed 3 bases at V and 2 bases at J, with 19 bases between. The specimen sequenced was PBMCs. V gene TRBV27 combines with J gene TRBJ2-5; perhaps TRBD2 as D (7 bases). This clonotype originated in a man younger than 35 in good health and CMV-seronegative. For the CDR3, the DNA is TGTGCCAGCAGTTTCCTCCCCCTTGGGGGGGCGCAAGAGACCCAGTACTTC. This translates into CASSFLPLGGAQETQYF.